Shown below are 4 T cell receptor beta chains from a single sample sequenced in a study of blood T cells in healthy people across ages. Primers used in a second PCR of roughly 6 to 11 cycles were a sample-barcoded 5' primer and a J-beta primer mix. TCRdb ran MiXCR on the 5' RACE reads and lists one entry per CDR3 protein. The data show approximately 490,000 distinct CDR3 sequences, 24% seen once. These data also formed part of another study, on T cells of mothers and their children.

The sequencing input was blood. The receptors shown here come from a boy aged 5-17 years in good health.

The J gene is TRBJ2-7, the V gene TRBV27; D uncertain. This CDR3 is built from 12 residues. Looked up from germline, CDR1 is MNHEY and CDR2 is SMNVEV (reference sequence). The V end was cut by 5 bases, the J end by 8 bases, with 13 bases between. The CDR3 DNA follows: TGTGCCAGCAGTACTAAGTTATCCAAGCAGTACTTC. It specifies CASSTKLSKQYF.

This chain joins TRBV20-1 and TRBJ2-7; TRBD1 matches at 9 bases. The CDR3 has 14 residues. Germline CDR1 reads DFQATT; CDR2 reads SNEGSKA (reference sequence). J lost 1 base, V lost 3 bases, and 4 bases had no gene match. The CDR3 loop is CSARPGQGSYEQYF. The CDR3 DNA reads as TGCAGTGCTAGGCCGGGACAGGGATCCTACGAGCAGTACTTC.

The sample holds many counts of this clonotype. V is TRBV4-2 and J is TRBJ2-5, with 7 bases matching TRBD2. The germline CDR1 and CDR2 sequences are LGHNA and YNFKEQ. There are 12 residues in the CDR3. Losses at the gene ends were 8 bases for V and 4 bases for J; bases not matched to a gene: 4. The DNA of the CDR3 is TGTGCCAGCGGGGGACTACGAGAGACCCAGTACTTC. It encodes CASGGLRETQYF.

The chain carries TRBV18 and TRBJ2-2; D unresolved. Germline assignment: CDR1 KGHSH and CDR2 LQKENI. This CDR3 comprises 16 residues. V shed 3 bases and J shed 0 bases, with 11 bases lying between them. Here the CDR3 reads CASSPPKGSNTGELFF. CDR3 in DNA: TGTGCCAGCTCACCTCCCAAGGGATCGAACACCGGGGAGCTGTTTTTT.